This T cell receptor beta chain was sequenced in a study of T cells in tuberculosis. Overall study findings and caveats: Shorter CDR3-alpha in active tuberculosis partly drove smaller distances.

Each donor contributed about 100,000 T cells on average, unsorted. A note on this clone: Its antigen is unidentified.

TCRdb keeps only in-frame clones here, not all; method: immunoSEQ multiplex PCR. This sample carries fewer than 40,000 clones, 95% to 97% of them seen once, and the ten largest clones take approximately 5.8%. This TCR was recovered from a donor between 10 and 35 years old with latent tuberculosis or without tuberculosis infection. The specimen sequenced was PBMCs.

The DNA of the CDR3 is TGTGCCAGCAGCCTATCCCCCGGGGGGCTACCCGACTCCTACAATGAGCAGTTCTTC. Encoded protein: CASSLSPGGLPDSYNEQFF. This chain connects TRBV4-2 to TRBJ2-1; D possibly corresponds to TRBD2 (7 bases). From germline, CDR1 is LGHNA and CDR2 YNFKEQ. V gave up 4 bases and J gave up 0 bases, with 22 bases separating them. The CDR3 spans 19 residues.